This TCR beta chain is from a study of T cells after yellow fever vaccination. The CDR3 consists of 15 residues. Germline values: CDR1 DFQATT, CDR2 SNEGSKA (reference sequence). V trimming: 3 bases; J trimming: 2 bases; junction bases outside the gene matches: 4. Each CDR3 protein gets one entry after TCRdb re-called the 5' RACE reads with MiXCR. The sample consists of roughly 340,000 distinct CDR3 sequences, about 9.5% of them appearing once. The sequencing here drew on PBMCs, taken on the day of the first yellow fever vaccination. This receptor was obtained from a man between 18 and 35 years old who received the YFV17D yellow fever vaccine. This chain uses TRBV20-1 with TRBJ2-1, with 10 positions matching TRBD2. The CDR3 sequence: CSASRAGGPYNEQFF. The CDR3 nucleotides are TGCAGTGCTAGTAGAGCGGGGGGGCCCTACAATGAGCAGTTCTTC.